A selection of T cell receptor beta chains follows, all from one sample in a study of tumor-infiltrating lymphocytes in localized non-small cell lung cancer. The assay was immunoSEQ multiplex PCR, and TCRdb's table has in-frame clones only and misses some. The sample lists about 14,000 clones, approximately 80% occurring once. What was sequenced was lung tumor tissue. The receptors were sampled from a human donor with non-small cell lung cancer. The CDR3 runs from the conserved cysteine through the conserved F or W.

len: 10; v_gene: TRBV2; j_gene: TRBJ1-2; CDR3aa: CASGQRGYTF
len: 16; v_gene: TRBV19; j_gene: TRBJ1-1; CDR3aa: CASSIKWTGAPNEAFF
len: 12; v_gene: TRBV19; j_gene: TRBJ2-7; CDR3aa: CASSSGSYEQYF
len: 12; v_gene: TRBV10-2; j_gene: TRBJ2-5; CDR3aa: CASSEGEETQYF
len: 14; v_gene: TRBV5-1; j_gene: TRBJ2-1; CDR3aa: CASSLAGGRREQFF
len: 16; v_gene: TRBV5-1; j_gene: TRBJ2-1; CDR3aa: CASSLRTSGGYNEQFF
len: 13; v_gene: TRBV6-5; j_gene: TRBJ2-5; CDR3aa: CASSHPQGRTQYF
len: 16; v_gene: TRBV7-9; j_gene: TRBJ2-7; CDR3aa: CASSPRRGGLVNEQYF
len: 16; v_gene: TRBV6-6; j_gene: TRBJ2-7; CDR3aa: CASNRYVTGSSYEQYF
len: 13; v_gene: TRBV10-3; j_gene: TRBJ2-7; CDR3aa: CAISESLGYEQYF
len: 14; v_gene: TRBV6-4; j_gene: TRBJ2-5; CDR3aa: CASSDSDREETQYF